Listed below are T cell receptor beta chains from one sample, sequenced in a study of human T cells and chemical hapten exposure. MiXCR, run by TCRdb on the RACE reads, gives a single entry per CDR3 protein. The data contain approximately 85,000 distinct CDR3 sequences, 10% of them singletons. The sequenced sample was whole blood, obtained in connection with sensitization to the hapten diphenylcyclopropenone (DPC). The source of these receptors is a woman under 40 with alopecia areata. Some clones in this sample may be carry-over from other donors' samples. Both conserved end residues are part of each CDR3. A D gene is named only where the DNA matches it firmly. Rows may omit the clone size; those that give it use once, few, many or a size class.

TRBV5-4	TRBJ2-5	.	.	CASSKDAGQGQETQYF	TGTGCCAGCAGCAAAGACGCTGGACAAGGCCAAGAGACCCAGTACTTC
TRBV29-1	TRBJ1-2	.	many	CSVVLAAKDGYTF	TGCAGCGTTGTGTTAGCAGCCAAGGATGGCTACACCTTC
TRBV12-3/TRBV12-4	TRBJ2-7	.	few	CASSRDSSSYEQYF	TGTGCCAGCAGCCGGGATTCGAGCTCCTACGAGCAGTACTTC
TRBV3-2	TRBJ2-2	.	.	CASSQVIASGSPGELFF	TGTGCCAGCAGCCAAGTCATCGCTAGCGGGAGTCCCGGGGAGCTGTTTTTT
TRBV6-2/TRBV6-3	TRBJ2-5	.	few	CASSPRSLGETQYF	TGTGCCAGCAGTCCGAGGTCATTGGGGGAGACCCAGTACTTC
TRBV3-1	TRBJ1-1	.	.	CATTGADGTEAFF	TGTGCCACCACGGGGGCGGACGGCACTGAAGCTTTCTTT
TRBV5-1	TRBJ1-4	TRBD1	few	CASSTGTGATNEKLFF	TGCGCCAGCAGCACCGGGACAGGAGCAACTAATGAAAAACTGTTTTTT
TRBV14	TRBJ2-1	.	many	CASSQGPPTYNEQFF	TGTGCCAGCAGCCAAGGTCCCCCTACCTACAATGAGCAGTTCTTC
TRBV28	TRBJ2-1	.	.	CASSLRGGSEQFF	TGTGCCAGCAGTCTCAGGGGGGGGAGTGAGCAGTTCTTC
TRBV18	TRBJ1-1	TRBD1	many	CASSSKTGGTEAFF	TGTGCCAGCTCATCTAAAACAGGGGGCACTGAAGCTTTCTTT
TRBV6-2/TRBV6-3	TRBJ2-2	TRBD2	many	CASRMSGSGNTGELFF	TGTGCCAGCAGAATGAGCGGGAGTGGGAACACCGGGGAGCTGTTTTTT
TRBV10-1	TRBJ1-1	.	.	CASSDREHTEAFF	TGCGCCAGCAGTGACAGGGAACACACTGAAGCTTTCTTT
TRBV20-1	TRBJ1-5	.	many	CSASPPRTGPRNQPQHF	TGCAGTGCTAGTCCTCCCCGCACAGGGCCCCGCAATCAGCCCCAGCATTTT
TRBV3-1	TRBJ2-1	TRBD1	.	CASSQATPHRGTEQFF	TGTGCCAGCAGCCAAGCCACTCCTCACAGGGGGACTGAGCAGTTCTTC
TRBV24-1	TRBJ2-1	TRBD2	once	CATSAGGRNEQFF	TGTGCCACCAGTGCGGGAGGGAGGAATGAGCAGTTCTTC
TRBV25-1	TRBJ1-5	.	many	CASSEWGSNQPQHF	TGTGCCAGCAGTGAATGGGGTAGCAATCAGCCCCAGCATTTT
TRBV7-6	TRBJ2-1	TRBD2	few	CASSLASGLSYNEQFF	TGTGCCAGCAGCTTAGCTAGCGGGCTGTCCTACAATGAGCAGTTCTTC
TRBV29-1	TRBJ2-5	.	.	CSVGETQYF	TGCAGCGTTGGAGAGACCCAGTACTTC
TRBV12-3/TRBV12-4	TRBJ2-1	TRBD2	.	CASSLSGKRDNEQFF	TGTGCCAGCAGTCTTAGCGGGAAAAGAGACAATGAGCAGTTCTTC
TRBV7-2	TRBJ1-2	.	.	CASSLWWQFSDNYGYTF	TGTGCCAGCAGCTTATGGTGGCAGTTCAGCGATAACTATGGCTACACCTTC
TRBV7-8	TRBJ2-3	TRBD1	many	CASSLEGQGIADTQYF	TGTGCCAGCAGCTTAGAGGGACAGGGGATTGCAGATACGCAGTATTTT
TRBV20-1	TRBJ1-2	.	many	CSARDGRENDGYTF	TGCAGTGCTAGAGACGGCAGGGAAAACGATGGCTACACCTTC
TRBV7-8	TRBJ2-3	TRBD1	few	CASSLWHKTGSSTDTQYF	TGTGCCAGCAGCTTATGGCACAAGACAGGGTCTAGCACAGATACGCAGTATTTT
TRBV28	TRBJ1-5	TRBD1	.	CASIRTGGSNQPQHF	TGTGCCAGCATTAGAACAGGGGGGAGCAATCAGCCCCAGCATTTT
TRBV20-1	TRBJ1-5	TRBD1	many	CSADTGGVNQPQHF	TGCAGTGCTGATACAGGGGGCGTCAATCAGCCCCAGCATTTT
TRBV28	TRBJ2-2	.	.	CASRFPANTGELFF	TGTGCCAGCAGATTCCCAGCGAACACCGGGGAGCTGTTTTTT
TRBV20-1	TRBJ1-6	TRBD1	.	CSARDRARGTPLHF	TGCAGTGCTAGAGATAGGGCCAGGGGGACACCCCTCCACTTT
TRBV4-3	TRBJ1-2	.	many	CASSWGQGKHYGYTF	TGCGCCAGCAGTTGGGGCCAGGGTAAGCACTATGGCTACACCTTC
TRBV7-7	TRBJ2-5	TRBD2	many	CASSRRTSGGQETQYF	TGTGCCAGCAGCCGCAGGACTAGCGGGGGTCAAGAGACCCAGTACTTC
TRBV7-9	TRBJ2-1	.	many	CASSFRLGGINEQFF	TGTGCCAGCAGCTTTCGCCTAGGGGGAATAAATGAGCAGTTCTTC
TRBV29-1	TRBJ2-1	.	few	CSVGGPGMVSGEQFF	TGCAGCGTTGGGGGCCCAGGGATGGTGTCAGGTGAGCAGTTCTTC
TRBV20-1	TRBJ2-5	.	.	CSAAGGAKTQYF	TGCAGTGCCGCAGGGGGGGCCAAGACCCAGTACTTC
TRBV18	TRBJ2-1	TRBD2	few	CASSPSLAAQYNEQFF	TGTGCCAGCTCACCATCTCTAGCGGCCCAATACAATGAGCAGTTCTTC
TRBV5-1	TRBJ1-4	.	.	CASSHTATGEKLFF	TGCGCCAGCAGCCACACGGCCACTGGCGAAAAACTGTTTTTT
TRBV28	TRBJ1-1	.	.	CASSLGDRVTEAFF	TGTGCCAGCAGTTTAGGGGATAGGGTCACTGAAGCTTTCTTT
TRBV6-5	TRBJ1-1	.	many	CASSYSNRVTSNTEAFF	TGTGCCAGCAGTTACTCGAATCGAGTAACATCGAACACTGAAGCTTTCTTT